The 25 T cell receptor beta chains in this list originate from one sample, sequenced in a study of patients and donors after allogeneic stem cell transplantation. TCRdb redid the calling of the RT-PCR reads with MiXCR, one entry per CDR3 protein. Counted here are roughly 960,000 distinct CDR3 sequences, 18% occurring once; the ten biggest clones make up 5% to 7.5%. The sample comprised blood, either unsorted or a sorted T cell fraction (not recorded which). The receptors shown here come from a human donor who was either an allogeneic HSCT recipient or a stem cell or donor lymphocyte infusion donor (not recorded which). It is not recorded whose cells these are; they may come from a transplant donor.

There are a few counts of this clonotype. The chain uses TRBV15 and TRBJ2-2; 7 positions match TRBD1. The CDR3 is 18 amino acids. V shed 2 bases and J 2 bases; nucleotides not matched to a gene: 11. CDR1 LNHNV and CDR2 YYDKDF come from the germline V gene (reference sequence). The CDR3 DNA is TGTGCCACCAGCAGACCGGACAGGTCCCTGTTTAACACCGGGGAGCTGTTTTTT. This gives the protein CATSRPDRSLFNTGELFF. Full variable domain (missing parts from reference TRBV15 and TRBJ2-2): DAMVIQNPRYQVTQFGKPVTLSCSQTLNHNVMYWYQQKSSQAPKLLFHYYDKDFNNEADTPDNFQSRRPNTSFCFLDIRSPGLGDTAMYLCATSRPDRSLFNTGELFFGEGSRLTVL.

In this sample, this clonotype turned up a few times. V usage is TRBV7-6 and J usage is TRBJ1-5, with D possibly matching TRBD1 (6 bases). Germline V gives CDR1 SGHVS, CDR2 FNYEAQ. The V end was cut by 4 bases, the J end by 2 bases, with 12 bases between. The CDR3 covers 15 residues. The CDR3 DNA reads as TGTGCCAGCAGCTCTATCAGGGGCGGCAATCAGCCCCAGCATTTT. Encoded protein: CASSSIRGGNQPQHF.

This rearrangement joins TRBV4-1 to TRBJ2-5, with 10 bases that match TRBD1. After removal of 0 bases from V and 5 bases from J, the junction contained 6 bases not matched to a gene. This CDR3 comprises 16 residues. The V gene's germline CDR1 is MGHRA and CDR2 YSYEKL. The CDR3 loop reads CASSQDPTGGRETQYF. The CDR3 DNA reads TGCGCCAGCAGCCAAGACCCGACAGGGGGCAGGGAGACCCAGTACTTC.

In this sample, this clonotype turned up a few times. The CDR3 loop is CASTPTGRSGYTF. As DNA, the CDR3 is TGTGCCAGCACCCCGACAGGGCGGAGTGGCTACACCTTC. The chain employs TRBV12-3 or TRBV12-4 and TRBJ1-2, with 7 bases identical to TRBD1. J lost 7 bases, V lost 7 bases, and 9 bases had no gene match. The CDR3 extends over 13 amino acids.

The rearrangement joins TRBV5-4 to TRBJ2-5; 7 nucleotides agree with TRBD1. CDR3 length: 15 amino acids. Germline CDR1 SGHNT, CDR2 YYREEE (reference sequence). The CDR3 DNA reads TGTGCAACGAGAAAGGGGGCTCTAGGTCAAGAGACCCAGTACTTC. Its translation is CATRKGALGQETQYF.

V is TRBV20-1 and J is TRBJ1-1; perhaps TRBD1 as D (5 bases). CDR3 size: 13 residues. The germline CDR1 and CDR2 sequences are DFQATT and SNEGSKA (reference sequence). Trimming took off 6 bases at V and 5 bases at J, with 16 bases between the two ends. The CDR3 protein is CSAGVTQGTEAFF. DNA for the CDR3: TGCAGTGCCGGAGTCACGCAGGGAACTGAAGCTTTCTTT.

The rearrangement uses TRBV10-2 and TRBJ2-3; D not resolved. The CDR3 runs 15 residues. The germline CDR1 and CDR2 sequences are WSHSY and SAAADI. Trimming removed 0 bases at V and 2 bases at J, with 9 bases between. CDR3 coding DNA: TGCGCCAGCAGTGAGTCCGCACACACCACAGATACGCAGTATTTT. This encodes CASSESAHTTDTQYF.

This clonotype has a handful of counts. The genes are TRBV2 and TRBJ1-1; 8 bases match TRBD1. The germline V gene has CDR1 SNHLY and CDR2 FYNNEI. The CDR3 contains 19 residues. V was pared by 1 base and J by 4 bases, with 17 bases of the junction left unmatched. The DNA for the CDR3 is TGTGCCAGCAGTGAAGACGGGCAGGGGGCGTTGAATTGGGGCACTGAAGCTTTCTTT. Translated, it gives CASSEDGQGALNWGTEAFF.

In this sample, this clonotype turned up a few times. The chain is built from TRBV29-1 and TRBJ2-2; 10 bases are a match to TRBD1. After removal of 6 bases from V and 4 bases from J, the junction contained 2 bases not matched to a gene. Germline loops: CDR1 SQVTM, CDR2 ANQGSEA. CDR3 size: 13 residues. DNA of the CDR3: TGCAGCGTGGACAGGGGGGGCACCGGGGAGCTGTTTTTT. It is translated as CSVDRGGTGELFF.

This clonotype was recorded many times. The chain recombines TRBV10-3 with TRBJ2-5; 12 bases are a match to TRBD2. V was pared by 6 bases and J by 4 bases, with 6 bases of the junction left unmatched. Germline CDR1 is ENHRY and CDR2 is SYGVKD. This CDR3 region has 15 residues. The CDR3 reads CAISQTSGSAETQYF. The CDR3 bases are TGTGCCATCAGCCAGACTAGCGGGAGTGCAGAGACCCAGTACTTC.

Only a few counts were recorded for this clonotype. CDR3 residues: CSVEGGRTDTQYF. The CDR3 DNA reads as TGCAGCGTTGAGGGCGGGAGGACAGATACGCAGTATTTT. The chain links TRBV29-1 to TRBJ2-3; 8 bases agree with TRBD2. V was clipped by 3 bases and J by 3 bases; unmatched bases: 2. CDR3 size: 13 residues. The germline V gene has CDR1 SQVTM and CDR2 ANQGSEA.

This clonotype was detected many times. This rearrangement joins TRBV12-5 to TRBJ2-1, with D possibly being TRBD2 (6 bases). The CDR3 loop spans 12 amino acids. Trimming stripped 3 bases from V and 10 bases from J, with 10 bases between. The germline V gene encodes CDR1 LGHNT and CDR2 FRNRAP. In nucleotides, the CDR3 is TGTGCTAGTGGTTTCGCCGGACTAGAGCAGTTCTTC. It yields the protein CASGFAGLEQFF.

The V gene is TRBV20-1, the J gene TRBJ2-3; D is undetermined. Deletions cut 0 bases from V and 4 bases from J, with 14 bases between. The germline V gene encodes CDR1 DFQATT and CDR2 SNEGSKA (reference sequence). The CDR3 is 15 residues long. The CDR3 DNA reads as TGCAGTGCTAGAGATAGACTCTCTGGGGCAGATACGCAGTATTTT. It translates to CSARDRLSGADTQYF.

The gene calls are TRBV12-3 or TRBV12-4 and TRBJ2-7, with TRBD2 identical over 13 bases. Trimming at V came to 4 bases and at J to 5 bases, leaving 5 bases not matched to a gene. CDR3 length equals 15 residues. CDR3 DNA sequence: TGTGCCAGCAGTTGGACTAGCGGGAGCGGGAACGAGCAGTACTTC. Translation gives CASSWTSGSGNEQYF.

V and J are TRBV3-1 and TRBJ2-7, with a weak D call TRBD1 (5 bases). The V gene lost 1 base and the J gene lost 7 bases, with 14 bases spanning the gap. The CDR3 is 14 amino acids. CDR1 and CDR2 (germline): LGHDT, YNNKEL (reference sequence). The CDR3 nucleotides are TGTGCCAGCAGCCAAGGGGGCCCTTGGCGGGAGCAGTACTTC. Its translation: CASSQGGPWREQYF.

This clonotype was picked up many times. The chain recombines TRBV12-3 or TRBV12-4 with TRBJ1-1; D uncertain. This CDR3 comprises 12 residues. Trimming removed 7 bases from V and 0 bases from J, with 6 bases in between. CDR3 loop: CASNGVNTEAFF. CDR3 sequence (DNA): TGTGCCAGCAACGGGGTGAACACTGAAGCTTTCTTT.

The rearrangement links TRBV4-1 to TRBJ2-5; D might be TRBD1 (5 bases). Trimming removed 3 bases at V and 6 bases at J, with 17 bases between. The CDR3 covers 15 residues. CDR1 MGHRA and CDR2 YSYEKL come from the germline V gene. In DNA, the CDR3 is TGCGCCAGCAGCCATAAGGGGCAGGGTATGCAGACCCAGTACTTC. Its translation: CASSHKGQGMQTQYF.

In this sample, this clonotype turned up a few times. V is TRBV24-1 and J is TRBJ1-5; possible D gene TRBD1, 5 bases. This CDR3 is built from 15 residues. The V and J ends lost 5 bases and 2 bases respectively, with 12 bases between them. Germline loops: CDR1 KGHDR, CDR2 SFDVKD. The CDR3 region is CATSGNAGGNQPQHF. Here the CDR3 DNA reads TGTGCCACCAGTGGAAACGCGGGGGGCAATCAGCCCCAGCATTTT.

The chain has TRBV29-1 and TRBJ2-4; D gene unclear. Trimming stripped 3 bases from V and 0 bases from J, with 3 bases between. Germline V gene data show CDR1 as SQVTM and CDR2 as ANQGSEA. The CDR3 spans 12 residues. The CDR3 sequence is CSVELAKNIQYF. CDR3 nucleotides: TGCAGCGTTGAGTTAGCCAAAAACATTCAGTACTTC.

This clonotype showed up just a few times. This chain connects TRBV20-1 to TRBJ1-2; tentative D call: TRBD1 (6 bases). The CDR3 has 16 residues. The V end lost 0 bases, the J end lost 5 bases, and 19 bases lay between the germline ends. Germline lookup yields CDR1 DFQATT and CDR2 SNEGSKA (reference sequence). CDR3 loop: CSARDPWGGARYGYTF. Here the CDR3 DNA reads TGCAGTGCTAGAGATCCGTGGGGGGGCGCCCGGTATGGCTACACCTTC.

This chain joins TRBV29-1 and TRBJ2-7; D might be TRBD2 (6 bases). Trimming removed 4 bases at V and 1 base at J, with 14 bases between. Germline CDR1 SQVTM, CDR2 ANQGSEA. The CDR3 spans 14 residues. In DNA form, the CDR3 reads TGCAGCGTTGTCCGGACGGCGGGATCCTACGAGCAGTACTTC. This sequence encodes CSVVRTAGSYEQYF.

The table lists this clonotype with a count of one. The chain recombines TRBV3-1 with TRBJ1-1, with a tentative D call TRBD1 (6 bases). There are 14 residues in the CDR3. Germline-derived CDR1 and CDR2 are LGHDT and YNNKEL (reference sequence). V was clipped by 5 bases and J by 4 bases, with 14 bases between them. CDR3 amino acids: CASSKGSGATEAFF. In DNA form, the CDR3 reads TGTGCCAGCAGCAAAGGGTCGGGGGCCACTGAAGCTTTCTTT.

The J gene is TRBJ1-2, the V gene TRBV24-1, with 9 bases matching TRBD1. Germline V gene lookup returns CDR1 KGHDR and CDR2 SFDVKD. V lost 4 bases and J lost 8; bases outside the gene matches: 4. This CDR3 contains 13 residues. The CDR3 here is CATSEDRGKGYTF. Here the CDR3 DNA reads TGTGCCACCAGTGAGGACAGGGGTAAGGGCTACACCTTC.

In its sample, this clonotype was seen many times. This sequence joins TRBV7-9 and TRBJ2-3; D unclear. The germline CDR1 and CDR2 sequences are SEHNR and FQNEAQ (reference sequence). V lost 6 bases to trimming and J lost 6 bases, with 16 bases between them. The CDR3 has 14 residues. The CDR3 region is CASRPSPGHDTQYF. CDR3 sequence (DNA): TGTGCCAGCAGACCCAGTCCGGGCCACGATACGCAGTATTTT.

Worth noting for this clonotype: A much larger clone lies a single base off, so this may be a read error. The chain employs TRBV12-3 or TRBV12-4 and TRBJ1-2, with D possibly TRBD1 on 6 matching bases. There are 13 residues in the CDR3. The ends were cut back, 6 bases at V and 9 bases at J, with 17 bases in the middle. In nucleotides, the CDR3 is TGTGCCAGCAGCACCCTCGGGGGCTCTAGCTACACCTTC. Encoded protein: CASSTLGGSSYTF.